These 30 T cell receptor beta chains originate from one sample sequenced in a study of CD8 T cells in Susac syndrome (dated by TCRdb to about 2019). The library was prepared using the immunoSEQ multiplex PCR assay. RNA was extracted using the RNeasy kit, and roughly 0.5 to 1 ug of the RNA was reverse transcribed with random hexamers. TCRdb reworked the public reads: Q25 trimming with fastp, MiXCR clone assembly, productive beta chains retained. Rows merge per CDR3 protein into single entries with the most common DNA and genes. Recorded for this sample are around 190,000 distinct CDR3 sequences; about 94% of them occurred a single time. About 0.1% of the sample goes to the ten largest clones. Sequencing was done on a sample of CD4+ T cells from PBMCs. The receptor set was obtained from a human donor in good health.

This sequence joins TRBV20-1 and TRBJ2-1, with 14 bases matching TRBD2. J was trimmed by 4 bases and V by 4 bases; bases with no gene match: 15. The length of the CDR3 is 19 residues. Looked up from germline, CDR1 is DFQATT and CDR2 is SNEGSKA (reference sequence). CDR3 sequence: CSANRPGTSGSKVYNEQFF. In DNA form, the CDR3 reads TGCAGTGCTAACCGACCCGGGACTAGCGGGAGCAAGGTTTACAATGAGCAGTTCTTC.

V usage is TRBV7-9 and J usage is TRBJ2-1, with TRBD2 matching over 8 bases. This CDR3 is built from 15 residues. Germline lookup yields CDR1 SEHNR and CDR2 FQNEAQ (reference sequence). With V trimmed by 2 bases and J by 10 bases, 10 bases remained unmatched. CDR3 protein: CASSLREGLATEQFF. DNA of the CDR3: TGTGCCAGCAGCTTACGGGAGGGGCTAGCGACCGAGCAGTTCTTC. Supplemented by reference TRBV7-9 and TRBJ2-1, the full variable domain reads DTGVSQNPRHKITKRGQNVTFRCDPISEHNRLYWYRQTLGQGPEFLTYFQNEAQLEKSRLLSDRFSAERPKGSFSTLEIQRTEQGDSAMYLCASSLREGLATEQFFGPGTRLTVL.

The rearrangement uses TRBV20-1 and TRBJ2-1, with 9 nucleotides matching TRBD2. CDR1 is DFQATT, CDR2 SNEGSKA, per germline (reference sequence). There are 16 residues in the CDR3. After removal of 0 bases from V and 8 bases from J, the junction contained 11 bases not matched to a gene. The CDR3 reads CSARDRLAVLRDEQFF. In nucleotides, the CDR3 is TGCAGTGCTAGAGATCGACTAGCGGTTCTCAGGGATGAGCAGTTCTTC.

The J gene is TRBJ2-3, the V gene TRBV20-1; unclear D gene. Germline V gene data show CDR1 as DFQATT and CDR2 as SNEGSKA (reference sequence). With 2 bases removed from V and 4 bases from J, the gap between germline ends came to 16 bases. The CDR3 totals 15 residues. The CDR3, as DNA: TGCAGTGCTAGAAGTTTTGCTAGTGGCTCAGATACGCAGTATTTT. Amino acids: CSARSFASGSDTQYF.

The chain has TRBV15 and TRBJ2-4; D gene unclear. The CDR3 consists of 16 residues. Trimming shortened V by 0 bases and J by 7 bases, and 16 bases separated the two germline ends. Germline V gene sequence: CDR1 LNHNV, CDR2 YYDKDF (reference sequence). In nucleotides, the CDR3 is TGTGCCACCAGCAGAGAAATAGGACGGCTGGGGAACATTCAGTACTTC. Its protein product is CATSREIGRLGNIQYF.

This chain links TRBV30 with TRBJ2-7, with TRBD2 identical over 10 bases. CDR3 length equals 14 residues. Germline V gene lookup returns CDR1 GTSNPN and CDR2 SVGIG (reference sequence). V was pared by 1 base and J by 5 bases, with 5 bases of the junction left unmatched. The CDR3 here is CAWSDLGTSDEQYF. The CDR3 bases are TGTGCCTGGAGTGACCTCGGGACTAGCGACGAGCAGTACTTC.

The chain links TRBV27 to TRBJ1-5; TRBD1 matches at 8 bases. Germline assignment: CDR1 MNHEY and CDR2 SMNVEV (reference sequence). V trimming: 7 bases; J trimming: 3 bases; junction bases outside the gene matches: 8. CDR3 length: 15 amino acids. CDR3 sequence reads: CASITTGDNNQPQHF. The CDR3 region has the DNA TGTGCCAGCATTACGACAGGGGATAACAATCAGCCCCAGCATTTT.

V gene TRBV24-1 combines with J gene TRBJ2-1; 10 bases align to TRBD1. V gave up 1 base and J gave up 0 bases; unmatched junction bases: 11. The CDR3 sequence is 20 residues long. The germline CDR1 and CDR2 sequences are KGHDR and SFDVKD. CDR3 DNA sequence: TGTGCCACCAGTGATTTTATGGGACAGGGGACCGTCCCCTCCTACAATGAGCAGTTCTTC. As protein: CATSDFMGQGTVPSYNEQFF.

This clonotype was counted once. This CDR3 is CASSQGTSGSEQYF. For the CDR3, the DNA is TGTGCCAGCAGCCAAGGGACTAGCGGCTCCGAGCAGTACTTC. The rearrangement uses TRBV14 and TRBJ2-7; 10 bases are shared with TRBD2. The CDR3 sequence is 14 residues long. Germline V lookup: CDR1 SGHDN, CDR2 FVKESK. V lost 1 base and J lost 6; bases outside the gene matches: 3.

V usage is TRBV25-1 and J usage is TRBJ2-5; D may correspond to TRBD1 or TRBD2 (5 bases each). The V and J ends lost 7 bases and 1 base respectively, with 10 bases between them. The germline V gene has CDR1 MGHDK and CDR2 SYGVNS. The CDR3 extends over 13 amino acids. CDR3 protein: CASTGTFQETQYF. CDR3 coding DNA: TGTGCCAGCACCGGGACGTTCCAAGAGACCCAGTACTTC.

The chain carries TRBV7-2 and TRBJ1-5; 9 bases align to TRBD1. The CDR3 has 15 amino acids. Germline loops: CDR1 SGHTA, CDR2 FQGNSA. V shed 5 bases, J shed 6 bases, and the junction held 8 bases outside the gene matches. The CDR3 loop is CASSPRQGEGQPQHF. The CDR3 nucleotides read TGTGCCAGCAGCCCCCGACAGGGGGAAGGTCAGCCCCAGCATTTT.

The CDR3 loop is CAWSKGLVNEQFF. The CDR3 DNA reads as TGTGCCTGGTCGAAAGGGTTAGTCAATGAGCAGTTCTTC. V and J are TRBV30 and TRBJ2-1; D remains unclear. Germline V lookup: CDR1 GTSNPN, CDR2 SVGIG (reference sequence). CDR3 length equals 13 residues. V was clipped by 5 bases and J by 6 bases, with 14 bases between them. Full variable domain (rest looked up from reference TRBV30 and TRBJ2-1): SQTIHQWPATLVQPVGSPLSLECTVEGTSNPNLYWYRQAAGRGLQLLFYSVGIGQISSEVPQNLSASRPQDRQFILSSKKLLLSDSGFYLCAWSKGLVNEQFFGPGTRLTVL.

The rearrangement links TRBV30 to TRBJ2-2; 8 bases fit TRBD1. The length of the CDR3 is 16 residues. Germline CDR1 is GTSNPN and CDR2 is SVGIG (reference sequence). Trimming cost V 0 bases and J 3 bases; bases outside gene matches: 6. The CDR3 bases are TGTGCCTGGAGTGTAGTCCCAGGGGGCCACACCGGGGAGCTGTTTTTT. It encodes CAWSVVPGGHTGELFF.

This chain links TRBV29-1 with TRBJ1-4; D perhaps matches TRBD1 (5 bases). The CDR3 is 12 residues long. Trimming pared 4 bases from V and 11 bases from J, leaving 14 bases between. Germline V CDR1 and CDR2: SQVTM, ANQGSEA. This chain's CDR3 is CSVGNGGEKLFF. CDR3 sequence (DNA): TGCAGCGTTGGTAACGGGGGGGAGAAACTGTTTTTT.

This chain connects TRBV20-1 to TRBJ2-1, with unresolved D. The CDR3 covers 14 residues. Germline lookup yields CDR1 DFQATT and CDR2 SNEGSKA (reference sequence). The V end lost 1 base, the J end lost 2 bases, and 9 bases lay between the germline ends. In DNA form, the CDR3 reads TGCAGTGCTAGAGGAGGTAGACCCTACAATGAGCAGTTCTTC. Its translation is CSARGGRPYNEQFF.

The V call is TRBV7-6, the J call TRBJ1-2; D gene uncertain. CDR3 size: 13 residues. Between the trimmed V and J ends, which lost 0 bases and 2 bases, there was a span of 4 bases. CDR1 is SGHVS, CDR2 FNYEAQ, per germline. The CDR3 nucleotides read TGTGCCAGCAGCTTAGCCGGAAACTATGGCTACACCTTC. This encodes CASSLAGNYGYTF. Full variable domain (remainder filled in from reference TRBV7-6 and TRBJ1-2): GAGVSQSPRYKVTKRGQDVALRCDPISGHVSLYWYRQALGQGPEFLTYFNYEAQQDKSGLPNDRFSAERPEGSISTLTIQRTEQRDSAMYRCASSLAGNYGYTFGSGTRLTVV.

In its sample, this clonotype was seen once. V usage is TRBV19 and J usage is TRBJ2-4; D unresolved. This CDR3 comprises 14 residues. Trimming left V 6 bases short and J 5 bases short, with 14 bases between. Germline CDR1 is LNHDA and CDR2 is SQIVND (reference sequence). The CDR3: CASSQPGRENIQYF. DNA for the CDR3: TGTGCCAGTAGCCAACCTGGACGGGAAAACATTCAGTACTTC.

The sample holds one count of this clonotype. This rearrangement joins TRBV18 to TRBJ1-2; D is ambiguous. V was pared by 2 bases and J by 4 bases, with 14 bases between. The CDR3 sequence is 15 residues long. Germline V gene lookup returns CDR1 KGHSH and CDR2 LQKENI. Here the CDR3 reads CASSPGALSFYGYTF. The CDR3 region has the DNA TGTGCCAGCTCACCAGGAGCGCTCTCCTTCTATGGCTACACCTTC.

CDR3 DNA sequence: TGTGCCACCAGCAGAAAAAATGAGCAGTTCTTC. It yields the protein CATSRKNEQFF. The chain employs TRBV15 and TRBJ2-1, with D hard to call. The CDR3 consists of 11 residues. Germline-derived CDR1 and CDR2 are LNHNV and YYDKDF (reference sequence). The V end lost 2 bases, the J end lost 7 bases, and 3 bases lay between the germline ends.

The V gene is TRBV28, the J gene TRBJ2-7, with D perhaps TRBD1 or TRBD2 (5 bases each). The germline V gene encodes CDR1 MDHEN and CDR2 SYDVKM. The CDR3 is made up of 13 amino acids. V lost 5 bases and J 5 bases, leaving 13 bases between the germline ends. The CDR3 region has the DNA TGTGCCAGCAGTCGGGGCCGTGTGAACGAGCAGTACTTC. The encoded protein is CASSRGRVNEQYF.

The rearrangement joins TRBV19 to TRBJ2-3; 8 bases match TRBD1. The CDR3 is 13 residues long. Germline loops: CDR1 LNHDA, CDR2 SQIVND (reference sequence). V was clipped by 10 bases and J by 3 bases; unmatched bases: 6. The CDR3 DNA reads TGTGCCACCAAGGACAGGGTGACAGATACGCAGTATTTT. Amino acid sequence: CATKDRVTDTQYF.

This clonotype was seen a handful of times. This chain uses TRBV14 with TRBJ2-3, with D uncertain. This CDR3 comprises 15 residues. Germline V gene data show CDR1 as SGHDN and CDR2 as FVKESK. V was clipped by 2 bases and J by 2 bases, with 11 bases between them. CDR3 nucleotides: TGTGCCAGCAGCCAACAGCAACTCTACACAGATACGCAGTATTTT. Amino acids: CASSQQQLYTDTQYF.

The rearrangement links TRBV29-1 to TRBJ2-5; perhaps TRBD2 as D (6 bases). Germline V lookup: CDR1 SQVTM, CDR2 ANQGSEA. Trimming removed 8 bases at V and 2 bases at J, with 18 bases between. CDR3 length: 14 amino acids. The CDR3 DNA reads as TGCAGCTCCTTAGGGGAGGCAGTTCAAGAGACCCAGTACTTC. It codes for CSSLGEAVQETQYF.

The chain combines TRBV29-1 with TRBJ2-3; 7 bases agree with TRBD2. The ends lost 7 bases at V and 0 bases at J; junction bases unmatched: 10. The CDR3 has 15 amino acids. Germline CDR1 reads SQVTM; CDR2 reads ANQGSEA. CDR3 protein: CSAGGLAASTDTQYF. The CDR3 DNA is TGCAGCGCCGGCGGGCTAGCGGCAAGCACAGATACGCAGTATTTT.

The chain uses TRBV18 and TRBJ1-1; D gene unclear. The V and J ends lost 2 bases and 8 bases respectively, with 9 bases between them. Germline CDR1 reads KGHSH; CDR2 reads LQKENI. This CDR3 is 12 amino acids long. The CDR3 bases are TGTGCCAGCTCACCAGGCGGGTCGGAAGCTTTCTTT. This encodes CASSPGGSEAFF.

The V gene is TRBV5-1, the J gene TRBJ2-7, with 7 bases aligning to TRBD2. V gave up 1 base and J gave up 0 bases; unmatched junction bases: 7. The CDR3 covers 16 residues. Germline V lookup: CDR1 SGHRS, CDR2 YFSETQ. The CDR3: CASSLWTGGPSYEQYF. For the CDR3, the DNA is TGCGCCAGCAGCTTGTGGACGGGAGGTCCCTCCTACGAGCAGTACTTC.

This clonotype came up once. DNA for the CDR3: TGTGCCAGCAGTTTGGGAGGGGCCCCAGATACGCAGTATTTT. Translating it yields CASSLGGAPDTQYF. The genes are TRBV25-1 and TRBJ2-3; 7 positions agree with TRBD2. Trimming removed 5 bases from V and 4 bases from J; junction bases left unmatched: 6. This CDR3 has 14 residues. Germline V gives CDR1 MGHDK, CDR2 SYGVNS.

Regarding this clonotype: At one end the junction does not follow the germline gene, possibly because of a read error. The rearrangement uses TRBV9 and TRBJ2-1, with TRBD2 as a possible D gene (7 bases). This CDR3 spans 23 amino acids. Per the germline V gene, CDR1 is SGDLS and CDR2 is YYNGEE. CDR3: CASSVGPVVGGASGWIHKNGQFF. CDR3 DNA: TGTGCCAGCAGCGTAGGTCCCGTTGTGGGGGGGGCGTCGGGATGGATTCACAAGAATGGGCAGTTCTTC.

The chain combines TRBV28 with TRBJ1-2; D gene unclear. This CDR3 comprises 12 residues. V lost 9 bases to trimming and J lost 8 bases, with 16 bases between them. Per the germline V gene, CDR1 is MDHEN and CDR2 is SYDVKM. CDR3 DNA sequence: TGTGCCAGTTTCGACCCAGACCGGGGCTACACCTTC. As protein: CASFDPDRGYTF.

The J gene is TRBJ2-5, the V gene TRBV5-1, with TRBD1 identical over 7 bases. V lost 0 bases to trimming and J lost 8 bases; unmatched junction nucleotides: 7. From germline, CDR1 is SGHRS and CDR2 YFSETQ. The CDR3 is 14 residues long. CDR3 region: CASSLVDRSETQYF. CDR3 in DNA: TGCGCCAGCAGCTTGGTGGACAGGAGTGAAACCCAGTACTTC.